What follows describes a single T cell receptor (beta chain). Its cognate antigen is unknown. V was pared by 4 bases and J by 1 base, with 12 bases between. Germline CDR1 reads SGHDT; CDR2 reads YYEEEE. The CDR3 consists of 14 residues. PCR primers comprised 60 Vbeta and 13 Jbeta primers. Methods used by the authors: About 80 million unique TCR beta chains, around 10 million of them shared, were counted by a later analysis. Profiling relied on immunoSEQ multiplex PCR, and the TCRdb table lists in-frame clones only, not all of them. V, J and clone size were drawn from that table, and D and trimming were deduced from the DNA. The sample shows about 120,000 clones, approximately 84% of them seen only once. These data come from a study of cytomegalovirus exposure and HLA in healthy donors. Study-wide results and limits: Most likely, a cluster of highly shared sequence variants arose as a sequencing artifact. The authors later found most CMV-associated TCR beta chains appeared HLA-restricted. Cytomegalovirus status was reportedly diagnosed by the classifier with high sensitivity and specificity.

The TCR comes from a man between 50 and 59 years old in good health and CMV-seronegative. The chain recombines TRBV5-6 with TRBJ2-7; D might be TRBD2 (5 bases). Specimen: PBMCs. CDR3 coding DNA: TGTGCCAGCAGCACGGTCAGAGGGTCCTACGAGCAGTACTTC. Its protein is CASSTVRGSYEQYF.